The sequence of this T cell receptor (beta chain) was determined in a study of cytomegalovirus exposure and HLA in healthy donors. CDR1 is SNHLY, CDR2 FYNNEI, per germline. V shed 6 bases and J shed 10 bases, with 15 bases lying between them. The CDR3 has 12 amino acids. Primers included in the PCR were 60 Vbeta and 13 Jbeta primers. Using immunoSEQ multiplex PCR, the repertoire was profiled, and TCRdb retains in-frame clones only, with some absent. The sample contains some 140,000 clones, approximately 80% of which appear only once. The genes are TRBV2 and TRBJ1-1, with D possibly TRBD1 on 6 matching bases. This receptor was obtained from a man between 25 and 39 years old in good health and CMV-seropositive. The sequenced material came from PBMCs. The CDR3 loop reads CASRTGDIRAFF. The CDR3 DNA reads TGTGCCAGCAGAACTGGGGACATAAGAGCTTTCTTT.